Shown below are 26 T cell receptor beta chains from a single sample sequenced in a study of molecular identifiers for immune sequencing clone quantification. Via MiXCR, TCRdb re-called the PCR reads, giving one row per CDR3 protein. The sample contains under 800,000 distinct CDR3 sequences, roughly 23% of which appear only once. The material sequenced was naive CD8+ T cells from blood, with Jurkat cell RNA spiked in. Subset of the sample: FACS-sorted CD8+CD4-CCR7+CD45RA+ naive T cells. These receptors all come from a human donor in good health. Some libraries in this study had Jurkat cell RNA spiked in.

A word on this clonotype: This may stem from a read error, because a much larger clone lies one nucleotide away. The genes are TRBV29-1 and TRBJ1-4; D not resolved. The V gene's germline CDR1 is SQVTM and CDR2 ANQGSEA. CDR3 length: 15 amino acids. CDR3 coding DNA: TGCAGCGCTGAAGAGTTGGACGACGGTTATGAAAAACTGTTTTTT. Protein product: CSAEELDDGYEKLFF.

In its sample, this clonotype was seen a few times. This sequence joins TRBV5-6 and TRBJ1-2; D not resolved. This CDR3 comprises 14 residues. The germline V gene has CDR1 SGHDT and CDR2 YYEEEE. Trimming cost V 2 bases and J 2 bases, with 10 bases left between them. CDR3 DNA sequence: TGTGCCAGCAGCTTTTGGACGGCCAACTATGGCTACACCTTC. As protein: CASSFWTANYGYTF. The variable domain in full, completed from reference TRBV5-6 and TRBJ1-2, reads DAGVTQSPTHLIKTRGQQVTLRCSPKSGHDTVSWYQQALGQGPQFIFQYYEEEERQRGNFPDRFSGHQFPNYSSELNVNALLLGDSALYLCASSFWTANYGYTFGSGTRLTVV.

This clonotype appeared many times. CDR3 sequence (DNA): TGTGCCAGCAGCTTGGGGACTAGCGGGGACCGCCAGTACTTC. It yields the protein CASSLGTSGDRQYF. V and J are TRBV11-2 and TRBJ2-7; 13 bases line up with TRBD2. The length of the CDR3 is 14 residues. With V trimmed by 3 bases and J by 10 bases, 6 bases remained unmatched. Germline lookup yields CDR1 SGHAT and CDR2 FQNNGV.

The chain is built from TRBV24-1 and TRBJ2-3, with D tentatively TRBD1 (5 bases). V dropped 5 bases and J dropped 5 bases, with 13 bases sitting between them. This CDR3 is built from 14 residues. Germline CDR1 is KGHDR and CDR2 is SFDVKD. CDR3 amino acids: CATSAFDRLDTQYF. The CDR3, as DNA: TGTGCCACCAGTGCCTTTGACAGACTAGATACGCAGTATTTT.

This clonotype was found a few times. The genes are TRBV20-1 and TRBJ1-6, with D possibly TRBD1 on 5 matching bases. Germline CDR1 DFQATT, CDR2 SNEGSKA (reference sequence). This CDR3 is 18 amino acids long. The ends were cut back, 5 bases at V and 8 bases at J, with 28 bases in the middle. CDR3 loop: CSAHLRDGINLQDSPLHF. The CDR3 DNA reads TGCAGTGCTCACCTCCGGGACGGGATAAACTTACAGGATTCACCCCTCCACTTT.

In its sample, this clonotype was seen once. A single base separates this from a much larger clone, so it may be a read error. A read error is likely, as this CDR3 ends without the conserved phenylalanine or tryptophan. The chain carries TRBV29-1 and TRBJ2-7; the match to TRBD1 covers 10 bases. V was clipped by 4 bases and J by 6 bases; unmatched bases: 0. The CDR3 is 11 residues long. Germline V CDR1 and CDR2: SQVTM, ANQGSEA. The CDR3 here is CSVGTGGEQYL. DNA of the CDR3: TGCAGCGTTGGGACAGGGGGCGAGCAGTACCTC.

This clonotype was seen only a few times. This chain connects TRBV7-9 to TRBJ1-5, with 9 bases fitting TRBD1. The germline CDR1 and CDR2 sequences are SEHNR and FQNEAQ (reference sequence). With 5 bases clipped from V and 5 bases from J, the junction kept 7 bases outside the gene matches. CDR3 length: 15 amino acids. CDR3 amino acids: CASSSRTGEDQPQHF. CDR3 coding DNA: TGTGCCAGCAGCAGCAGGACAGGGGAGGATCAGCCCCAGCATTTT. Variable domain in full (rest from reference TRBV7-9 and TRBJ1-5): DTGVSQNPRHKITKRGQNVTFRCDPISEHNRLYWYRQTLGQGPEFLTYFQNEAQLEKSRLLSDRFSAERPKGSFSTLEIQRTEQGDSAMYLCASSSRTGEDQPQHFGDGTRLSIL.

About this clonotype: A read error may be the cause here, since a much bigger clone is one base away. The chain recombines TRBV11-2 with TRBJ1-1; perhaps TRBD1 as D (6 bases). The CDR3 covers 14 residues. From germline, CDR1 is SGHAT and CDR2 FQNNGV. Deletions cut 8 bases from V and 1 base from J, with 14 bases between. For the CDR3, the DNA is TGTGCCAGCGGCTGGAGGGGACAGAACACTGAAGCTTTCTTT. As protein: CASGWRGQNTEAFF.

A few counts support this clonotype. The chain carries TRBV12-3 or TRBV12-4 and TRBJ1-5, with D perhaps matching TRBD1 (5 bases). This CDR3 region has 14 residues. V lost 2 bases to trimming and J lost 3 bases, with 8 bases between them. Here the CDR3 DNA reads TGTGCCAGCAGTTTATTCGGGACCAATCAGCCCCAGCATTTT. It codes for CASSLFGTNQPQHF.

The V and J genes are TRBV18 and TRBJ2-7, with D tentatively TRBD2 (5 bases). CDR1 and CDR2 (germline): KGHSH, LQKENI. Between the trimmed V and J ends, which lost 0 bases and 2 bases, there was a span of 8 bases. This CDR3 has 14 residues. CDR3 in DNA: TGTGCCAGCTCACCACCCGGGAATACCTACGAGCAGTACTTC. It is translated as CASSPPGNTYEQYF.

This clonotype was counted at least ten times. V and J are TRBV7-9 and TRBJ2-3; TRBD2 aligns across 11 bases. Looked up from germline, CDR1 is SEHNR and CDR2 is FQNEAQ (reference sequence). V trimming: 0 bases; J trimming: 4 bases; junction bases outside the gene matches: 6. This CDR3 spans 17 amino acids. CDR3 region: CASSLASGGAPADTQYF. The CDR3 DNA reads TGTGCCAGCAGCTTAGCTAGCGGGGGGGCCCCCGCAGATACGCAGTATTTT.

The chain couples TRBV9 to TRBJ2-1; the match to TRBD1 covers 11 bases. V shed 3 bases and J 2 bases; nucleotides not matched to a gene: 13. This CDR3 has 19 amino acids. Germline lookup yields CDR1 SGDLS and CDR2 YYNGEE. The chain's CDR3 is CASSGDRGSVGLAYNEQFF. The CDR3, as DNA: TGTGCCAGCAGCGGGGACAGGGGGTCGGTCGGCCTTGCCTACAATGAGCAGTTCTTC. The whole variable domain, remainder taken from reference TRBV9 and TRBJ2-1, is DSGVTQTPKHLITATGQRVTLRCSPRSGDLSVYWYQQSLDQGLQFLIQYYNGEERAKGNILERFSAQQFPDLHSELNLSSLELGDSALYFCASSGDRGSVGLAYNEQFFGPGTRLTVL.

The J gene is TRBJ2-7, the V gene TRBV14; 7 positions agree with TRBD2. Trimming at V came to 0 bases and at J to 9 bases, leaving 23 bases not matched to a gene. The germline V gene encodes CDR1 SGHDN and CDR2 FVKESK. CDR3 length: 19 residues. The CDR3 bases are TGTGCCAGCAGCCAAGATGGAATTAGCGGGCCCTGGGCAGGGAGGGGGCAGTACTTC. It encodes CASSQDGISGPWAGRGQYF.

The table lists this clonotype with a few counts. This chain connects TRBV27 to TRBJ2-1; 8 positions match TRBD1. CDR3 size: 14 residues. Germline V gene sequence: CDR1 MNHEY, CDR2 SMNVEV (reference sequence). V lost 5 bases and J lost 5; bases outside the gene matches: 5. CDR3 amino acids: CASSPGQANNEQFF. The CDR3 DNA sequence: TGTGCCAGCAGTCCGGGACAGGCTAACAATGAGCAGTTCTTC.

This clonotype was counted a few times. V is TRBV5-1 and J is TRBJ2-7; D is ambiguous. The V gene's germline CDR1 is SGHRS and CDR2 YFSETQ. The CDR3 runs 16 residues. V dropped 0 bases and J dropped 0 bases, with 13 bases sitting between them. The DNA of the CDR3 is TGCGCCAGCAGCTTGGAGGCGTCAGGCTTCTCCTACGAGCAGTACTTC. It yields the protein CASSLEASGFSYEQYF.

The table lists this clonotype with a few counts. This chain connects TRBV27 to TRBJ1-4, with D perhaps matching TRBD1 (6 bases). CDR1 is MNHEY, CDR2 SMNVEV, per germline (reference sequence). The CDR3 sequence is 16 residues long. The V gene lost 2 bases and the J gene lost 0 bases, with 10 bases spanning the gap. The CDR3 DNA follows: TGTGCCAGCAGTTTACGGGGGGCGGCAACTAATGAAAAACTGTTTTTT. This codes for CASSLRGAATNEKLFF.

This chain connects TRBV9 to TRBJ2-3; TRBD2 agrees at 9 bases. This CDR3 is built from 16 residues. The germline V gene encodes CDR1 SGDLS and CDR2 YYNGEE. J lost 7 bases, V lost 4 bases, and 13 bases had no gene match. Written as DNA, the CDR3 is TGTGCCAGCAGCTTCCTCGCAAGCGGGGGGATGAATACGCAGTATTTT. It encodes CASSFLASGGMNTQYF. The full variable domain, in which reference TRBV9 and TRBJ2-3 provide the parts outside the CDR3, is DSGVTQTPKHLITATGQRVTLRCSPRSGDLSVYWYQQSLDQGLQFLIQYYNGEERAKGNILERFSAQQFPDLHSELNLSSLELGDSALYFCASSFLASGGMNTQYFGPGTRLTVL.

The rearrangement links TRBV7-9 to TRBJ2-7; no reliable D call. In germline, CDR1 is SEHNR, CDR2 FQNEAQ (reference sequence). V was shortened by 5 bases and J by 3 bases, with 17 bases between the two germline ends. The CDR3 length is 15 residues. CDR3 in amino acids: CASSIDLEEHYEQYF. The CDR3 DNA is TGTGCCAGCAGCATCGATTTAGAGGAACACTACGAGCAGTACTTC.

This clonotype was observed at least ten times. The rearrangement joins TRBV7-9 to TRBJ1-1; no reliable D call. There are 11 residues in the CDR3. In germline, CDR1 is SEHNR, CDR2 FQNEAQ (reference sequence). Trimming took 2 bases from V and 7 from J, leaving 5 bases between them. CDR3 sequence (DNA): TGTGCCAGCAGCTTACAGAGTGAAGCTTTCTTT. Protein: CASSLQSEAFF.

In DNA, the CDR3 is TGCGCCAGCAGCTTGTCCTACAGGGGGGGGGCTTGCAATGAGCAGTTCTTC. Protein: CASSLSYRGGACNEQFF. The chain recombines TRBV5-1 with TRBJ2-1, with D possibly TRBD1 on 8 matching bases. Germline lookup yields CDR1 SGHRS and CDR2 YFSETQ. The V and J ends lost 1 base and 6 bases respectively, with 20 bases between them. There are 17 residues in the CDR3.

As to this clonotype: Its ends do not fully match the called genes, so a read error is possible. This chain joins TRBV9 and TRBJ2-3; TRBD1 might be the D (5 bases). CDR3 size: 14 residues. Germline CDR1 SGDLS, CDR2 YYNGEE. As DNA, the CDR3 is TGTGCCAGCAGCATCTCCGGCACAACAGGTACGCAGTATTTT. Translation gives CASSISGTTGTQYF.

The chain joins TRBV5-6 to TRBJ2-1; D might be TRBD1 or TRBD2, each matching 5 bases. The V and J ends lost 0 bases and 2 bases respectively, with 15 bases between them. CDR3 size: 17 residues. Per the germline V gene, CDR1 is SGHDT and CDR2 is YYEEEE. This chain's CDR3 is CASSLVGGRATYNEQFF. For the CDR3, the DNA is TGTGCCAGCAGCTTGGTAGGAGGCAGGGCCACCTACAATGAGCAGTTCTTC.

The V call is TRBV4-3, the J call TRBJ1-2; tentative D call: TRBD1 (5 bases). The CDR3 length is 17 residues. Trimming took 0 bases from V and 4 from J, leaving 18 bases between them. Per germline, CDR1 LGHNA and CDR2 YSLEER. The DNA of the CDR3 is TGCGCCAGCAGCCAAGATACTGGGACGGACGGGACCTATGGCTACACCTTC. This codes for CASSQDTGTDGTYGYTF.

The chain links TRBV6-5 to TRBJ2-1; D remains unclear. The CDR3 runs 13 residues. In germline, CDR1 is MNHEY, CDR2 SVGAGI. V was pared by 2 bases and J by 5 bases, with 7 bases between. CDR3 region: CASSYRTHNEQFF. CDR3 DNA: TGTGCCAGCAGTTACCGCACCCACAATGAGCAGTTCTTC.

The table lists this clonotype with a few counts. J is TRBJ1-5 and V is TRBV19; D gene unclear. Germline assignment: CDR1 LNHDA and CDR2 SQIVND (reference sequence). The length of the CDR3 is 14 residues. V was clipped by 8 bases and J by 0 bases, with 11 bases between them. The CDR3 sequence: CASDGGYSNQPQHF. The CDR3 DNA is TGTGCCAGTGATGGCGGGTATAGCAATCAGCCCCAGCATTTT.

This CDR3 reads CSARDLIGQETQYF. CDR3 nucleotides: TGCAGTGCTAGAGATCTTATCGGCCAAGAGACCCAGTACTTC. The chain has TRBV20-1 and TRBJ2-5; D is unclear. Per the germline V gene, CDR1 is DFQATT and CDR2 is SNEGSKA (reference sequence). CDR3 length equals 14 residues. Trimming left V 0 bases short and J 1 base short, with 9 bases between.